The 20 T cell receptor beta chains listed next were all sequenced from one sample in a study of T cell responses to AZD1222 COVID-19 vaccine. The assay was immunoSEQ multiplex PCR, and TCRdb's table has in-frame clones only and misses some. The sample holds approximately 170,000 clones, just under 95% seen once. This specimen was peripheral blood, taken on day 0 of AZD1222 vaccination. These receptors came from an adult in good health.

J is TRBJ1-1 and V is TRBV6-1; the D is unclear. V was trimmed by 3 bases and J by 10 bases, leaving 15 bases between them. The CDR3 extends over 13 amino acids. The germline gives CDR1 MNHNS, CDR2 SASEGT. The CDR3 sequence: CASSDSARGVAFF. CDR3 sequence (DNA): TGTGCCAGCAGTGATTCGGCCCGTGGGGTAGCTTTCTTT.

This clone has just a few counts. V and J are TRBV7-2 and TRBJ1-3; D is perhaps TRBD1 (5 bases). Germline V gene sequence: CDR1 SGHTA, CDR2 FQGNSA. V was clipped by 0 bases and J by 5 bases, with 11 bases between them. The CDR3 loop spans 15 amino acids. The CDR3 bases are TGTGCCAGCAGCTTAGCGTCTCAGGGAAGAAACACCATATATTTT. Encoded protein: CASSLASQGRNTIYF.

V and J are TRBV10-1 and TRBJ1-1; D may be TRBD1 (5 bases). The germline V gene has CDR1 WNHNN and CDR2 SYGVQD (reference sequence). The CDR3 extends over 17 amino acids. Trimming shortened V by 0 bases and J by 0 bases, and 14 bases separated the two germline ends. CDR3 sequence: CASSESAGKVMNTEAFF. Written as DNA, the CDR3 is TGCGCCAGCAGTGAGTCGGCAGGGAAGGTTATGAACACTGAAGCTTTCTTT.

The CDR3 region has the DNA TGTGCCAGCAGTTTAGGGGGAGGATGGGGGGAGCTGTTTTTT. This sequence encodes CASSLGGGWGELFF. This chain connects TRBV27 to TRBJ2-2; D may be TRBD2 (6 bases). V lost 2 bases and J lost 8, with 12 bases in between. There are 14 residues in the CDR3. Germline values: CDR1 MNHEY, CDR2 SMNVEV (reference sequence).

CDR3 bases: TGTGCCAGCTCACCTCATCCCGGGTCCTCCTACGAGCAGTACTTC. Protein: CASSPHPGSSYEQYF. The chain employs TRBV18 and TRBJ2-7; D remains unclear. Trimming took 3 bases from V and 0 from J, leaving 12 bases between them. The CDR3 has 15 amino acids. CDR1 is KGHSH and CDR2 is LQKENI in the germline V gene.

The CDR3 region is CASSNRDGAYEQYF. In DNA, the CDR3 is TGTGCCAGCAGCAACCGGGACGGGGCCTACGAGCAGTACTTC. The chain links TRBV9 to TRBJ2-7, with D perhaps given as TRBD1 or TRBD2 (5 bases each). The V end lost 4 bases, the J end lost 2 bases, and 13 bases lay between the germline ends. The CDR3 contains 14 residues. Looked up from germline, CDR1 is SGDLS and CDR2 is YYNGEE.

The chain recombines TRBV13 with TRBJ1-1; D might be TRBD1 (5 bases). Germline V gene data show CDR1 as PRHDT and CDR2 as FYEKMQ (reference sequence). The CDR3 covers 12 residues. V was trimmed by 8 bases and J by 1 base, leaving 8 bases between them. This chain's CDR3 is CASCQGNTEAFF. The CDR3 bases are TGTGCCAGCTGCCAGGGGAACACTGAAGCTTTCTTT.

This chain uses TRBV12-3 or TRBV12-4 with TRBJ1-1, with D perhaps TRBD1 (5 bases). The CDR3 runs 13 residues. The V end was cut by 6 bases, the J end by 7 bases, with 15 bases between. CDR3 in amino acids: CASSQDMKIEAFF. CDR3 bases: TGTGCCAGCAGCCAGGACATGAAAATTGAAGCTTTCTTT.

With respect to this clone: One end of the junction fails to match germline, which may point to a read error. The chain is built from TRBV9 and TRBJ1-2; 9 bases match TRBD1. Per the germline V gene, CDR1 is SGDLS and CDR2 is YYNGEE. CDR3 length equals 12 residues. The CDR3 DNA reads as TGTGCCAGCAGCTTACCGGGACAGGGCTCCACCTTC. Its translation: CASSLPGQGSTF.

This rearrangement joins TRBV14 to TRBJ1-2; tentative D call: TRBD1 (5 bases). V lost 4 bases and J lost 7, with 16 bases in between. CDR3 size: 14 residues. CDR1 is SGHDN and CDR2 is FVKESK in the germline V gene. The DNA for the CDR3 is TGTGCCAGCAGCCTTGACAACCGCGGGGGTGGCTACACCTTC. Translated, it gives CASSLDNRGGGYTF.

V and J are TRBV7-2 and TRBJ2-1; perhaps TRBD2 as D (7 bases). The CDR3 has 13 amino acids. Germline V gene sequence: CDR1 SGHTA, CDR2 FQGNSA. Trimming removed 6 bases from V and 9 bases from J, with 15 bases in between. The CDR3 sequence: CASSKGGASEQFF. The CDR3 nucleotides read TGTGCCAGCAGTAAGGGGGGGGCCAGTGAGCAGTTCTTC.

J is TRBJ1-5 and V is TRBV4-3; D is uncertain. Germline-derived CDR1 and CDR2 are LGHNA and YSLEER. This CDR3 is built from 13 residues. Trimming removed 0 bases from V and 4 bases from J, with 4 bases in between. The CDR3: CASSQDRNQPQHF. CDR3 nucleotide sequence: TGCGCCAGCAGCCAAGACAGAAATCAGCCCCAGCATTTT.

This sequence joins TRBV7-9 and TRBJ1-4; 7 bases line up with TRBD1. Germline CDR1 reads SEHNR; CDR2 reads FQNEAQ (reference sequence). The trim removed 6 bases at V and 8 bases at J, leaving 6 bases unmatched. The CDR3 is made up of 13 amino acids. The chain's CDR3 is CASSRGQAEKLFF. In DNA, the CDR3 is TGTGCCAGCAGTAGAGGACAGGCCGAAAAACTGTTTTTT.

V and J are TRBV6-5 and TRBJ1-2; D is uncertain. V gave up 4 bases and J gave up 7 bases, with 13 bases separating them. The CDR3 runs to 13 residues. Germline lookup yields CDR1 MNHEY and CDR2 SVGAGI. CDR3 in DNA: TGTGCCAGCAGTTCGGGCCCCCTGGGTGGCTACACCTTC. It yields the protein CASSSGPLGGYTF.

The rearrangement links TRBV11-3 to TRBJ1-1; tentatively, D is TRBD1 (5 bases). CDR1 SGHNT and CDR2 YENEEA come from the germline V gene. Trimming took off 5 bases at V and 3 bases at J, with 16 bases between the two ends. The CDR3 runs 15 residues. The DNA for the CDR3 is TGTGCCAGCAGCCGGGGTGGGGCGGGAGACACTGAAGCTTTCTTT. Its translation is CASSRGGAGDTEAFF.

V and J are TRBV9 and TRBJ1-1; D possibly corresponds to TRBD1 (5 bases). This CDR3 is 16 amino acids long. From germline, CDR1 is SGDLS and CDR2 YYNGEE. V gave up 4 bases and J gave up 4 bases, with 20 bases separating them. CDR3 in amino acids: CASSLHQGGSRTEAFF. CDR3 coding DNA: TGTGCCAGCAGCCTGCACCAGGGAGGGTCGCGCACTGAAGCTTTCTTT.

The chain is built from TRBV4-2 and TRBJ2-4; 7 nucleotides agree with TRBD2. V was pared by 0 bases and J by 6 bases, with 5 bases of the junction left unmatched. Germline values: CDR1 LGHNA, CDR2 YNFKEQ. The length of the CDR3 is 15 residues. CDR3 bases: TGTGCCAGCAGCCAAGAAGGAGCGGGGAGAAACATTCAGTACTTC. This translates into CASSQEGAGRNIQYF.

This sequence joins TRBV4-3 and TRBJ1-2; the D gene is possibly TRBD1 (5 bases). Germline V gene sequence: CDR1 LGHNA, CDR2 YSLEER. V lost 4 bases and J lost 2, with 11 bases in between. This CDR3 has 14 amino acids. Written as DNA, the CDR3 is TGCGCCAGCAGCCTGGGGACGGCGAACTATGGCTACACCTTC. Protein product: CASSLGTANYGYTF.

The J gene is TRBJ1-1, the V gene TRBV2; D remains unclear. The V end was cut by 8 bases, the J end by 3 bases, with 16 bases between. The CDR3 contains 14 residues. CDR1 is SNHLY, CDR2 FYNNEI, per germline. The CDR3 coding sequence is TGTGCCAGCGGAAGGGAGCAGGAATACACTGAAGCTTTCTTT. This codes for CASGREQEYTEAFF.

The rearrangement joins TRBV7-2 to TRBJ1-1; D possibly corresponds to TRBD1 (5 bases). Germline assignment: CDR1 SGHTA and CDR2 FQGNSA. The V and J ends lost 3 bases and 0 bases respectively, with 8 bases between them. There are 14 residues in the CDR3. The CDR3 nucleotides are TGTGCCAGCAGCTTGACAGTCATGAACACTGAAGCTTTCTTT. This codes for CASSLTVMNTEAFF.